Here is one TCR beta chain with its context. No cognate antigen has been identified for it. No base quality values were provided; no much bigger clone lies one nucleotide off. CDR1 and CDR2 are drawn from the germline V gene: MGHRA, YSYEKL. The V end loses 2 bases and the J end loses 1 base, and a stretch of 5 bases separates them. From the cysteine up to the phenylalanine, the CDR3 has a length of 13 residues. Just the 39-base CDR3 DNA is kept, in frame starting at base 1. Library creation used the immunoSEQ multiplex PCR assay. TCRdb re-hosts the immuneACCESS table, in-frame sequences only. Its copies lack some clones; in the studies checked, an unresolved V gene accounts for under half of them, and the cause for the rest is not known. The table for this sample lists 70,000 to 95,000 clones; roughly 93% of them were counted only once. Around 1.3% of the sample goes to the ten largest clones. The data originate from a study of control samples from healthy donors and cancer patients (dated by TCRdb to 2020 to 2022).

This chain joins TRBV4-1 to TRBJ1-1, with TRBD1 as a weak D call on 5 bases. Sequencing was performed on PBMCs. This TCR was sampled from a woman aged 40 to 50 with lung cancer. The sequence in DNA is TGCGCCAGCAGCCAAAGGGGGAACACTGAAGCTTTCTTT. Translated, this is CASSQRGNTEAFF.